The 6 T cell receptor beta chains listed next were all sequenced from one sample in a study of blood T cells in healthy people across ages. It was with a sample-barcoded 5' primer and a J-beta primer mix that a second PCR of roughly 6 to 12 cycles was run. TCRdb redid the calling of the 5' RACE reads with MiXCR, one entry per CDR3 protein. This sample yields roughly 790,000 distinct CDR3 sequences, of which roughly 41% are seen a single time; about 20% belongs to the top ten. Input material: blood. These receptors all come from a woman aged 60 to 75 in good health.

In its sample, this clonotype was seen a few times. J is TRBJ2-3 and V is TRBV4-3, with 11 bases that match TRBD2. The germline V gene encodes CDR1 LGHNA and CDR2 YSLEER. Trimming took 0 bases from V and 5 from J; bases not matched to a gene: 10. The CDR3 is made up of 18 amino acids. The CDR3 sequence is CASSQDFSGRALGDTQYF. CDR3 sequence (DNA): TGCGCCAGCAGCCAAGATTTTAGCGGGAGGGCCCTCGGAGATACGCAGTATTTT.

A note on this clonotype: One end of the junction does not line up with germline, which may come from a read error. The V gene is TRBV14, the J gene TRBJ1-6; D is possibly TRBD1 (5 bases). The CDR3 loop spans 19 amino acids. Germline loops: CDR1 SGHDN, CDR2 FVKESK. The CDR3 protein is CAGSQGDSGGRKGHSPLHF. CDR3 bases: TGTGCCGGCAGCCAAGGGGACTCAGGAGGACGGAAGGGTCATTCACCCCTCCACTTT.

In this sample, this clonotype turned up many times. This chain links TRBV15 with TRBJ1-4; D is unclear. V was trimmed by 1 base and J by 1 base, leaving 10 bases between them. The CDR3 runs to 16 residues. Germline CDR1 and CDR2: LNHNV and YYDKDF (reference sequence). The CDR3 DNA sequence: TGTGCCACCAGCAGAGTTTCGTTCAGAACTAATGAAAAACTGTTTTTT. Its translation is CATSRVSFRTNEKLFF.

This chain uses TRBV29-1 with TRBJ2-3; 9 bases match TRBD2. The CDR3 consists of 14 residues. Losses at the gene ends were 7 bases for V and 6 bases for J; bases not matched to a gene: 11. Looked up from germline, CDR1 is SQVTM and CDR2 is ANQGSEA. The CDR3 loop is CSASGIAGDDTQYF. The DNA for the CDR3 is TGCAGCGCCTCTGGAATAGCGGGAGATGATACGCAGTATTTT.

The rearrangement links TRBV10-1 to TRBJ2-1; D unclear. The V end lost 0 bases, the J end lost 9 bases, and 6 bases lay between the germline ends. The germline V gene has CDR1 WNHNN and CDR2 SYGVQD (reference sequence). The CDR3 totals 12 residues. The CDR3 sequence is CASSESVSEQFF. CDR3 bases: TGCGCCAGCAGTGAGTCGGTTAGTGAGCAGTTCTTC.

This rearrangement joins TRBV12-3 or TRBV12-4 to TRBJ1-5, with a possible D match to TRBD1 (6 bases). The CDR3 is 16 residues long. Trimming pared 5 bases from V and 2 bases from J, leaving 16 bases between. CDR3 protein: CASSLTGARGNQPQHF. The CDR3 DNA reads TGTGCCAGCAGTCTGACGGGGGCAAGGGGCAATCAGCCCCAGCATTTT.